The entry that follows covers one T cell receptor (beta chain) sequence. Its antigen remains unidentified. CDR1 and CDR2 from the germline V gene are MDHEN and SYDVKM. This CDR3 is 16 amino acids long. Trimming cost V 6 bases and J 6 bases; bases outside gene matches: 11. The source of the sample is a study of regulatory T cells. Amplification used 52 TRBV primers and 13 TRBJ primers. Only in-frame clones appear in the TCRdb table, and some are missing; sequencing was by immunoSEQ multiplex PCR. The sample carries around 29,000 clones, 85% to 95% recorded once. Autoimmunity was present in every CD3G-deficient patient, worse in two. Regulatory (CD25-high CD127-low) and conventional (CD25-low CD127-high) CD4+ T cells were sorted separately. Study-level results: In patients, unique TRB V-J pairs were restricted and V/J usage skewed, especially in Tregs. In CD3G-deficient patients, conventional CD4+ T cells were enriched for hydrophobic CDR3 residues at positions 6 and 7.

The TCR originated in a child aged 2-15 years with CD3G deficiency. The gene calls are TRBV28 and TRBJ2-2; 9 bases match TRBD2. The specimen was conventional CD4+ T cells sorted from blood. Here the CDR3 reads CASSLELAGIAGELFF. The CDR3 DNA reads TGTGCCAGCAGCCTTGAGCTAGCGGGAATCGCCGGGGAGCTGTTTTTT.